What follows is one T cell receptor beta chain and its context. The source of the sample is a study of identical twins. This CDR3 contains 13 residues. The V gene end was trimmed by 5 bases and the J gene end by 9 bases; junction bases not matched to a gene: 8. TCRdb reanalysed the 5' RACE reads using MiXCR and keeps one entry per CDR3 protein. The sample records just under 550,000 distinct CDR3 sequences, 12% to 15% being singletons. This sample was also put to use in a study of yellow fever vaccine responses in identical twins.

This TCR was sampled from a woman aged 18 to 35 in good health. The chain couples TRBV12-3 or TRBV12-4 to TRBJ2-3; 7 bases line up with TRBD1. The sequenced sample consisted of CD4+ T cells sorted from blood. The CDR3 nucleotides read TGTGCCAGCAGTCTTGGGACAGTCGACACGCAGTATTTT. Translating it yields CASSLGTVDTQYF.